The subject of this entry is one T cell receptor beta chain. Its antigen is as yet unknown. This sample is drawn from a study of Graves' ophthalmopathy and Graves' hyperthyroidism. Points from the study as a whole: Blood contained most expanded thyroid clonotypes exceeding 0.001 frequency.

Stable hyperthyroid donors showed no ophthalmopathy during 18 months follow-up. This CDR3 spans 13 amino acids. V lost 9 bases, J lost 5 bases, and 13 bases lay in between. Germline CDR1 LGHNA, CDR2 YNFKEQ. RNA transcripts provided the template for amplifying TCR beta CDR3 regions. First-round RT-PCR relied on HTBI primers, and a second-round multiplex PCR came next. Each CDR3 protein gets one entry after TCRdb re-called the multiplex PCR reads with MiXCR. The table shows approximately 410,000 distinct CDR3 sequences, with approximately 15% occurring only once. The receptor was isolated from a woman in her late teens or twenties with stable Graves' hyperthyroidism. The gene calls are TRBV4-2 and TRBJ2-2, with D perhaps TRBD2 (6 bases). Sequencing was performed on peripheral blood. The DNA for the CDR3 is TGTGCCAGTCGGGGGTTCAAGACCGGGGAGCTGTTTTTT. The encoded protein is CASRGFKTGELFF.